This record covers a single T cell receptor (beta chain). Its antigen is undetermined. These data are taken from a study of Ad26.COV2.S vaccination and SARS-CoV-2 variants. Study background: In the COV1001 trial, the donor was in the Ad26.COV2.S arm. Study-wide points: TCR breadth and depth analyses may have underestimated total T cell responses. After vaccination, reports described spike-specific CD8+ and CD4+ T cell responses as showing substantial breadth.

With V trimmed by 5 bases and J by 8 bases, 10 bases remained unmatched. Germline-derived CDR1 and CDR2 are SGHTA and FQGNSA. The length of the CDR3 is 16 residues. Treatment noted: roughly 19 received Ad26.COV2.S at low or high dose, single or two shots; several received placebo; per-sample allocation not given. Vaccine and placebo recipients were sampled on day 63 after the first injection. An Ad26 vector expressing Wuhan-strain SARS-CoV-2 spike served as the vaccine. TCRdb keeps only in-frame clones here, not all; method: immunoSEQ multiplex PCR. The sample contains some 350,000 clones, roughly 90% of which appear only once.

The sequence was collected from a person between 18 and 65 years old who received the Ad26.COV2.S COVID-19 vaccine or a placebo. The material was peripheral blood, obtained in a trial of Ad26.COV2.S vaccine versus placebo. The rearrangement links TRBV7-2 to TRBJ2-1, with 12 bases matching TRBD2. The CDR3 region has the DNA TGTGCCAGCAGCCCTACGACTAGCGGGGGACGATATGAGCAGTTCTTC. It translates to CASSPTTSGGRYEQFF.